These 5 T cell receptor beta chains originate from one sample sequenced in a study of T cells in Graves' hyperthyroidism and ophthalmopathy. There were TCR beta CDR3 regions amplified from RNA transcripts. The HTBI primer set drove a first-round RT-PCR of the TCR CDR3. TCRdb called the multiplex PCR reads again in MiXCR, with one record for every CDR3 protein. The repertoire holds over 250,000 distinct CDR3 sequences, roughly an eighth seen once, with 34% in the top ten. Sample: blood. These TCRs come from a woman between 35 and 50 years old with Graves' ophthalmopathy.

This clonotype was picked up a small number of times. The chain joins TRBV6-1 to TRBJ2-7, with 8 bases lining up with TRBD1. V was clipped by 6 bases and J by 0 bases; unmatched bases: 7. In germline, CDR1 is MNHNS, CDR2 SASEGT. The CDR3 sequence is 15 residues long. CDR3 coding DNA: TGTGCCAGCAGCTACGGGACAGGATACTCCTACGAGCAGTACTTC. Its protein is CASSYGTGYSYEQYF.

This clonotype was recorded at least ten times. The chain links TRBV28 to TRBJ2-7, with 7 bases matching TRBD2. The CDR3 spans 15 residues. CDR1 and CDR2 from the germline V gene are MDHEN and SYDVKM. Trimming removed 1 base from V and 5 bases from J; junction bases left unmatched: 8. The DNA for the CDR3 is TGTGCCAGCAGTTTATTACCGGGAGGTGGCGACGAGCAGTACTTC. Translated, it gives CASSLLPGGGDEQYF.

This clonotype has ten or more counts. The chain joins TRBV28 to TRBJ2-2, with 13 bases lining up with TRBD2. The length of the CDR3 is 16 residues. The trim removed 7 bases at V and 4 bases at J, leaving 6 bases unmatched. CDR1 and CDR2 (germline): MDHEN, SYDVKM. In DNA form, the CDR3 reads TGTGCCAGCATACTAGCGGGAGGGCCCGGCACCGGGGAGCTGTTTTTT. This gives the protein CASILAGGPGTGELFF.

V is TRBV5-6 and J is TRBJ2-6; tentatively, D is TRBD2 (6 bases). The V end was cut by 5 bases, the J end by 1 base, with 13 bases between. This CDR3 has 16 amino acids. From germline, CDR1 is SGHDT and CDR2 YYEEEE. The CDR3 nucleotides read TGTGCCAGCAGGGCCCCCGGGAGATCTGGGGCCAACGTCCTGACTTTC. Protein: CASRAPGRSGANVLTF.

The rearrangement links TRBV7-9 to TRBJ2-5; 7 bases line up with TRBD1. V was pared by 3 bases and J by 2 bases, with 6 bases of the junction left unmatched. CDR1 and CDR2 from the germline V gene are SEHNR and FQNEAQ (reference sequence). The CDR3 covers 15 residues. The CDR3 DNA follows: TGTGCCAGCAGCTTCGGACAGGCCTCACAAGAGACCCAGTACTTC. This gives the protein CASSFGQASQETQYF.